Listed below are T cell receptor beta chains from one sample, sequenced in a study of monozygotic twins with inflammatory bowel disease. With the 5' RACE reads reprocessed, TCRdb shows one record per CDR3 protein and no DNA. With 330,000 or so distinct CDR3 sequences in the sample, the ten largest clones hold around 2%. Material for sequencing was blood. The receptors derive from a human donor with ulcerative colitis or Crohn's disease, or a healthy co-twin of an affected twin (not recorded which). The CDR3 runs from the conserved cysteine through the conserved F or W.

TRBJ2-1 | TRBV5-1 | CASRLTDYDNNEQFF
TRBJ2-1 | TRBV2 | CASSHEVYINEQFF
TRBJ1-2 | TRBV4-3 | CASSQVQSGRHGGGTF
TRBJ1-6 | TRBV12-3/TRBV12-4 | CASSLAALGVSPLHF
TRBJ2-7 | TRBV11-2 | CASSPTGAVYEQYF
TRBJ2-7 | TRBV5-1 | CASSPIRTSGSGGYEQYF
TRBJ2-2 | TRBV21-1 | CASSKGWGAGELFF
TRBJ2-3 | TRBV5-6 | CASSLGLAGEGTDTQYF
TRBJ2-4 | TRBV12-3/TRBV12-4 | CASGLAVVENIQYF
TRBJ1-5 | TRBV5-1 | CASSLGTGTRGNQPQHF
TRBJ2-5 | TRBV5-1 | CASSRDRKETQYF
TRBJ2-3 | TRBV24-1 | CATSGDSTDTQYF
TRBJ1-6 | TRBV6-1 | CASSTPGNRGYSPLHF
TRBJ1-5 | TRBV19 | CASTPGGSKGQPQHF
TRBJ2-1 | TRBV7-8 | CASSPDYDLLYNEQFF
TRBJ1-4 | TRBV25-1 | CASSELRGKKLFF
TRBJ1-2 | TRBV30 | CAWRESRDYGYTF
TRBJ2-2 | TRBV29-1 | CSVEDLDRRNTGELFF